This T cell receptor beta chain was identified during a study of blood T cell repertoires in COVID-19 (dated by TCRdb to 2018 to 2021). Study-level background: Samples covering the acute and convalescent phases of COVID-19 were provided by collaborators in the United States, Italy and Spain. The material from the prospective study consisted of cDNA or gDNA derived from T cells, B-cell-depleted T cells, or PBMCs. Subjects who had been exposed to COVID-19, were actively infected with it, or had recovered from it provided the deeply sampled blood TCRbeta repertoires that made up the dataset. A freely available public database, intended as a resource for researchers studying the immune response to SARS-CoV-2, is where the repertoires were released. The samples were drawn from two sources: the first 160 participants of the ongoing ImmuneRACE study, and fewer than 1,500 subjects contributed by 6 global collaborators. A de-identified subject ID, COVID-19 status, age in years and sex were almost always included in the sample metadata. HLA class I and class II types, where available, came from metadata supplied by the sample provider rather than from assay-based typing.

The immunoSEQ Assay, a bias-controlled multiplex PCR, was used to amplify TCRbeta CDR3 regions from genomic DNA. Regarding the original processing steps: The number of nucleated cells in each sample was estimated from the amplification of reference gene primers within the assay. To quantify the absolute abundance of each unique TCRbeta CDR3 rearrangement, sequence reads were collapsed and filtered. For each sample, productive Simpson clonality was calculated as the square root of Simpson's diversity index over productive rearrangements. As stored in TCRdb, this immuneACCESS dataset retains in-frame rearrangements with V and J assigned. A fraction of the clones does not appear; measured against another copy, unresolved V genes explain less than half of the discrepancy, and the remainder lacks a known reason. V and J calls and clone size are copied from that table; D and trimming were computed from the DNA. The sample data list under 300,000 clones, and roughly 79% of these were observed just once. The ten largest clones add up to over 14% of the sample.

About this clone itself: No antigen is known for it. Base qualities are not recorded, but no much larger clone differs from it by a single base.

Enrolling through a virtual design, the prospective study's participants ranged in age from roughly 18 to 95 years and lived across approximately 25 United States geographic areas. In the prospective study, cohorts were assigned on the basis of participant-reported clinical history obtained from a screening survey and a study questionnaire. Recovered participants in ImmuneRACE Cohort 3 were defined by two consecutive negative NP/OP PCR tests, clearance by a healthcare professional, or resolution of symptoms. Each participant in the prospective study had whole blood, serum and a nasopharyngeal or oropharyngeal swab collected by mobile phlebotomists. Prospective study participants could optionally give additional blood draws and questionnaires over a roughly 2-month period. Before DNA extraction, blood samples from the prospective study were shipped at room temperature or frozen. The CDR3, from cysteine to phenylalanine, totals 13 residues. The entry retains the CDR3 DNA only, 39 bases that are in frame from base 1.

What the research found in general, with its limitations: The amount of clinical and demographic metadata varied by source and participant and was provided uncurated.

The V and J segments used are TRBV21-1 and TRBJ1-1; TRBD1, the D gene given by the table, was not confirmed from the DNA. TRBV21-1 is an annotated pseudogene. The origin of this receptor is a man aged 40-49 years who had recovered from COVID-19. The sequenced material came from PBMCs or T cells enriched from blood (not recorded which). The nucleotide sequence reads TGTGCCAGCACCGGACAGGGTGACACTGAAGCTTTCTTT. The resulting protein is CASTGQGDTEAFF.